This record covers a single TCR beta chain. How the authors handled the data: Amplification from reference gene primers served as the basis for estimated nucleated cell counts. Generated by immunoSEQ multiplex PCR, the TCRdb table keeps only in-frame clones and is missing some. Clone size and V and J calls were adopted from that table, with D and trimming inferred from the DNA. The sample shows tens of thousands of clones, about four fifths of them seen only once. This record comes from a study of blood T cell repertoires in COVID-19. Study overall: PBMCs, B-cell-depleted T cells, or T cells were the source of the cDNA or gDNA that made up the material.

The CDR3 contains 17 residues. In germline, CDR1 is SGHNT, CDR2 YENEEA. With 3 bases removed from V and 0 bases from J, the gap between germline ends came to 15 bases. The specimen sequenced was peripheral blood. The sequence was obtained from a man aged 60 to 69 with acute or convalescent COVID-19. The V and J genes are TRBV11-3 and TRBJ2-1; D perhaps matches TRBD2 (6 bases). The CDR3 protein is CASSFASDSSSYNEQFF. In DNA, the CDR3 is TGTGCCAGCAGCTTCGCTAGCGACTCGAGCTCCTACAATGAGCAGTTCTTC. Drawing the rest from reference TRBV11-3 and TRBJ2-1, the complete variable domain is EAGVVQSPRYKIIEKKQPVAFWCNPISGHNTLYWYLQNLGQGPELLIRYENEEAVDDSQLPKDRFSAERLKGVDSTLKIQPAELGDSAVYLCASSFASDSSSYNEQFFGPGTRLTVL.